This record looks at one T cell receptor (beta chain) sequence and its context. Its target antigen remains unknown. Qualities for individual bases were not recorded, and no much larger clone is one base off. This sample was included in a study of shared T cell receptors in the human thymus (dated by TCRdb to the early 2020s). Context from the whole study: The study examined how self-reactive, shared T-cell receptor alpha chains are generated in the human thymus.

Trimming removed 0 bases from V and 5 bases from J; the gene matches leave 6 bases unexplained. The CDR3, from cysteine to phenylalanine, totals 16 residues. Just CDR3 DNA is preserved here, 48 bases in frame from base 1. The germline V gene (reference sequence) gives CDR1 as SGHKS and CDR2 as YYEKEE. Libraries were made using the immunoSEQ multiplex PCR assay. The table comes from immuneACCESS by way of TCRdb, which keeps in-frame sequences with V and J called. Part of the clones is missing from these tables; in studies checked, under half for an unresolved V gene and the rest for unknown reasons. This sample gives about 380,000 clones in total; over 90% of them show up just once. The ten largest clones take up 0.015% to 0.02% of the sample.

This TCR derives from a human donor. The rearrangement joined TRBV5-5 to TRBJ2-2, and 8 bases in between align with TRBD1. Material for sequencing was thymocytes. The CDR3 region: CASSLVQGVITGELFF. The DNA sequence reads TGTGCCAGCAGCTTGGTACAGGGGGTGATAACCGGGGAGCTGTTTTTT.